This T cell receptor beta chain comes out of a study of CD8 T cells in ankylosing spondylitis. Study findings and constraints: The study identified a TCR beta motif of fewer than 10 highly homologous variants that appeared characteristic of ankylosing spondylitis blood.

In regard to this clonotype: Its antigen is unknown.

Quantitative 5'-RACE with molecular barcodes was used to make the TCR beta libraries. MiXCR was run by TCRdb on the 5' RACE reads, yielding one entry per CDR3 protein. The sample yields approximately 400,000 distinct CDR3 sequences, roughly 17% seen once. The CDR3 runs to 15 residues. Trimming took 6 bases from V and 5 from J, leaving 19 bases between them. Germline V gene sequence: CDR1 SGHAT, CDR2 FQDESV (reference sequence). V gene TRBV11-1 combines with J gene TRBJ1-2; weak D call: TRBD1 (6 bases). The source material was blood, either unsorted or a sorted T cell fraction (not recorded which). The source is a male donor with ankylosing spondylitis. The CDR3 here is CASRLTQGSGYGYTF. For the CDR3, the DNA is TGTGCCAGCAGACTAACACAGGGTTCCGGGTATGGCTACACCTTC.